One and the same sample provided the 20 T cell receptor beta chains below, sequenced in a study of blood T cell repertoires in COVID-19. Only in-frame clones appear in the TCRdb table, and some are missing; sequencing was by immunoSEQ multiplex PCR. The repertoire includes approximately 300,000 clones, approximately 80% of them detected once, and around 4.2% sits in the top ten. The source material was peripheral blood. These receptors were obtained from a woman aged 50 to 65 with active or convalescent COVID-19.

The V gene is TRBV5-4, the J gene TRBJ1-2; no clear D. The germline V gene has CDR1 SGHNT and CDR2 YYREEE (reference sequence). CDR3 size: 13 residues. Trimming removed 3 bases at V and 5 bases at J, with 11 bases between. The chain's CDR3 is CASSSPESYGYTF. The CDR3, as DNA: TGTGCCAGCAGCTCGCCCGAGTCATATGGCTACACCTTC. The full variable domain, rest sourced from reference TRBV5-4 and TRBJ1-2, is ETGVTQSPTHLIKTRGQQVTLRCSSQSGHNTVSWYQQALGQGPQFIFQYYREEENGRGNFPPRFSGLQFPNYSSELNVNALELDDSALYLCASSSPESYGYTFGSGTRLTVV.

The genes are TRBV4-2 and TRBJ2-1; TRBD2 agrees at 8 bases. This CDR3 region has 17 residues. Germline CDR1 is LGHNA and CDR2 is YNFKEQ. The V gene end was trimmed by 4 bases and the J gene end by 8 bases; junction bases not matched to a gene: 16. CDR3 sequence reads: CASSPTWSGRVGDEQFF. The CDR3 coding sequence is TGTGCCAGCAGCCCCACGTGGAGCGGGAGAGTTGGCGATGAGCAGTTCTTC.

This clone was detected only a few times. This rearrangement joins TRBV6-2 or TRBV6-3 to TRBJ2-2; 9 bases line up with TRBD2. This CDR3 spans 16 amino acids. The germline V gene has CDR1 MNHEY and CDR2 SVGEGT. The V and J ends lost 5 bases and 4 bases, in that order; junction bases with no gene match: 8. The CDR3 spells CASSLSSGAGTGELFF. The CDR3 DNA sequence: TGTGCCAGCAGTCTTTCTAGCGGGGCCGGCACCGGGGAGCTGTTTTTT.

V is TRBV24-1 and J is TRBJ2-6; D is unresolved. This CDR3 spans 13 amino acids. Germline values: CDR1 KGHDR, CDR2 SFDVKD. The V and J ends lost 9 bases and 4 bases respectively, with 9 bases between them. This CDR3 reads CATRPRGANVLTF. The CDR3 DNA reads TGTGCCACCCGCCCGCGGGGGGCCAACGTCCTGACTTTC.

The chain has TRBV27 and TRBJ1-2; no clear D gene. In germline, CDR1 is MNHEY, CDR2 SMNVEV (reference sequence). CDR3 size: 13 residues. The germline V and J ends were trimmed by 6 bases and 3 bases, with 11 bases remaining between them. The CDR3 spells CASSRDKYYGYTF. The CDR3, as DNA: TGTGCCAGCAGCCGCGACAAGTACTATGGCTACACCTTC.

This rearrangement joins TRBV4-2 to TRBJ2-1, with D uncertain. The V end was cut by 0 bases, the J end by 4 bases, with 10 bases between. CDR1 and CDR2 (germline): LGHNA, YNFKEQ. The CDR3 length is 15 residues. CDR3 sequence (DNA): TGTGCCAGCAGCCAAGATTGGGCTCAGTACAATGAGCAGTTCTTC. Its protein product is CASSQDWAQYNEQFF.

The CDR3 DNA follows: TGCGCCAGCAGCGATCGCAGGGTTGCAGGGACCCAGTACTTC. Protein product: CASSDRRVAGTQYF. The chain has TRBV5-1 and TRBJ2-5; perhaps TRBD1 as D (5 bases). V lost 4 bases to trimming and J lost 7 bases, with 17 bases between them. Per germline, CDR1 SGHRS and CDR2 YFSETQ. The CDR3 is 14 amino acids. Full variable domain (remainder filled in from reference TRBV5-1 and TRBJ2-5): KAGVTQTPRYLIKTRGQQVTLSCSPISGHRSVSWYQQTPGQGLQFLFEYFSETQRNKGNFPGRFSGRQFSNSRSEMNVSTLELGDSALYLCASSDRRVAGTQYFGPGTRLLVL.

The chain is built from TRBV18 and TRBJ1-1, with TRBD1 matching 7 bases. Unmatched junction bases numbered 6, after V lost 3 bases and J lost 2 bases. Germline V gene lookup returns CDR1 KGHSH and CDR2 LQKENI. This CDR3 has 15 amino acids. CDR3 protein: CASSPGQTPNTEAFF. The CDR3 region has the DNA TGTGCCAGCTCACCGGGACAGACCCCAAACACTGAAGCTTTCTTT.

With respect to this clone: This sample includes further DNA sequences coding for the same CDR3. The genes are TRBV12-3 or TRBV12-4 and TRBJ1-3; D unclear. This CDR3 is 13 amino acids long. The ends were cut back, 3 bases at V and 0 bases at J, with 3 bases in the middle. CDR3 bases: TGTGCCAGCAGTTTGAGCTCTGGAAACACCATATATTTT. This sequence encodes CASSLSSGNTIYF.

The chain is built from TRBV28 and TRBJ2-3; D is perhaps TRBD2 (6 bases). Germline V CDR1 and CDR2: MDHEN, SYDVKM. The CDR3 is 16 residues long. V was clipped by 3 bases and J by 2 bases, with 15 bases between them. CDR3 nucleotide sequence: TGTGCCAGCAGTTTCGTCCGTAGCGGATCCACAGATACGCAGTATTTT. This gives the protein CASSFVRSGSTDTQYF.

A single count supports this clone. This chain links TRBV10-3 with TRBJ2-7; no clear D. Germline-derived CDR1 and CDR2 are ENHRY and SYGVKD. V was clipped by 5 bases and J by 0 bases, with 11 bases between them. The CDR3 extends over 14 amino acids. In DNA form, the CDR3 reads TGTGCCATCAGTACCGTGTCGGGCTCCTACGAGCAGTACTTC. Translation: CAISTVSGSYEQYF.

The rearrangement joins TRBV15 to TRBJ2-7; TRBD2 agrees at 9 bases. Germline V gene sequence: CDR1 LNHNV, CDR2 YYDKDF (reference sequence). This CDR3 comprises 14 residues. Losses at the gene ends were 3 bases for V and 2 bases for J; bases not matched to a gene: 2. Here the CDR3 reads CATSRSGRPYEQYF. CDR3 DNA sequence: TGTGCCACCAGCAGGAGCGGGAGGCCCTACGAGCAGTACTTC.

This chain joins TRBV19 and TRBJ1-1; D possibly corresponds to TRBD1 (5 bases). CDR1 is LNHDA and CDR2 is SQIVND in the germline V gene (reference sequence). Trimming took off 3 bases at V and 1 base at J, with 9 bases between the two ends. The CDR3 spans 14 residues. The chain's CDR3 is CASSMAGGNTEAFF. As DNA, the CDR3 is TGTGCCAGTAGTATGGCCGGGGGGAACACTGAAGCTTTCTTT. Filled out from reference TRBV19 and TRBJ1-1, the complete variable domain reads DGGITQSPKYLFRKEGQNVTLSCEQNLNHDAMYWYRQDPGQGLRLIYYSQIVNDFQKGDIAEGYSVSREKKESFPLTVTSAQKNPTAFYLCASSMAGGNTEAFFGQGTRLTVV.

The genes are TRBV2 and TRBJ1-5; tentative D call: TRBD1 (5 bases). This CDR3 is 13 amino acids long. Germline loops: CDR1 SNHLY, CDR2 FYNNEI. Trimming stripped 10 bases from V and 7 bases from J, with 17 bases between. For the CDR3, the DNA is TGTGCCACCGGGGGAGCCTATGGGCAGCCCCAGCATTTT. This codes for CATGGAYGQPQHF.

The chain employs TRBV23-1 and TRBJ2-1; 8 bases fit TRBD2. TRBV23-1 is designated an ORF whose function remains uncertain. This CDR3 comprises 15 residues. With 6 bases clipped from V and 4 bases from J, the junction kept 8 bases outside the gene matches. CDR3 DNA: TGCGCCAGCAGCCCAAGCGGGACTAGGTACAATGAGCAGTTCTTC. Amino acids: CASSPSGTRYNEQFF.

V is TRBV11-2 and J is TRBJ2-3, with 13 nucleotides matching TRBD2. CDR3 size: 16 residues. Germline lookup yields CDR1 SGHAT and CDR2 FQNNGV. Trimming at V came to 3 bases and at J to 5 bases, leaving 5 bases not matched to a gene. The CDR3 DNA reads TGTGCCAGCAGCTTCCCGGGACTAGCGGGAATAGATACGCAGTATTTT. Residues: CASSFPGLAGIDTQYF.

The chain recombines TRBV11-3 with TRBJ1-1; D not certain. V gave up 3 bases and J gave up 0 bases, with 8 bases separating them. The CDR3 totals 14 residues. In germline, CDR1 is SGHNT, CDR2 YENEEA. The CDR3 DNA reads as TGTGCCAGCAGCTTCTCGGGGATGAACACTGAAGCTTTCTTT. Protein sequence: CASSFSGMNTEAFF. The variable domain in full, with the rest retrieved from reference TRBV11-3 and TRBJ1-1, is EAGVVQSPRYKIIEKKQPVAFWCNPISGHNTLYWYLQNLGQGPELLIRYENEEAVDDSQLPKDRFSAERLKGVDSTLKIQPAELGDSAVYLCASSFSGMNTEAFFGQGTRLTVV.

The V and J genes are TRBV2 and TRBJ2-7; D is unresolved. CDR1 and CDR2 (germline): SNHLY, FYNNEI. This CDR3 comprises 14 residues. The ends were cut back, 2 bases at V and 2 bases at J, with 10 bases in the middle. CDR3 nucleotides: TGTGCCAGCAGTGAATGGAGTAGCACCTACGAGCAGTACTTC. It yields the protein CASSEWSSTYEQYF. The full variable domain, in which reference TRBV2 and TRBJ2-7 provide the parts outside the CDR3, is EPEVTQTPSHQVTQMGQEVILRCVPISNHLYFYWYRQILGQKVEFLVSFYNNEISEKSEIFDDQFSVERPDGSNFTLKIRSTKLEDSAMYFCASSEWSSTYEQYFGPGTRLTVT.

The chain links TRBV28 to TRBJ1-3; maybe TRBD1 (6 bases). Trimming cost V 3 bases and J 2 bases, with 11 bases left between them. Germline assignment: CDR1 MDHEN and CDR2 SYDVKM. The CDR3 spans 15 residues. CDR3: CASSFAGGTGNTIYF. In nucleotides, the CDR3 is TGTGCCAGCAGTTTCGCGGGGGGCACTGGAAACACCATATATTTT. Full variable domain (remainder filled in from reference TRBV28 and TRBJ1-3): DVKVTQSSRYLVKRTGEKVFLECVQDMDHENMFWYRQDPGLGLRLIYFSYDVKMKEKGDIPEGYSVSREKKERFSLILESASTNQTSMYLCASSFAGGTGNTIYFGEGSWLTVV.

The chain carries TRBV2 and TRBJ1-2, with D maybe TRBD1 (6 bases). Trimming shortened V by 7 bases and J by 2 bases, and 17 bases separated the two germline ends. CDR3 length: 15 residues. The germline gives CDR1 SNHLY, CDR2 FYNNEI. This CDR3 is CASTQGQSPNYGYTF. The CDR3 DNA reads as TGTGCCAGCACCCAGGGGCAATCCCCGAACTATGGCTACACCTTC.